The 19 T cell receptor beta chains given below trace back to one sample, sequenced in a study of breast tumors, draining lymph nodes, adjacent tissues. Each CDR3 protein is one row after TCRdb ran MiXCR on the multiplex PCR reads. The data show 200,000 to 250,000 distinct CDR3 sequences, around 34% seen once. Axillary draining lymph nodes of breast cancer patients supplied the node samples. Sequenced: axillary lymph node tissue. Receptor source: a female donor with breast cancer. Some clones in this sample may be carry-over from other donors' samples.

The gene calls are TRBV4-2 and TRBJ1-4; D is unresolved. The CDR3 has 12 amino acids. Deletions cut 3 bases from V and 5 bases from J, with 4 bases between. Per the germline V gene, CDR1 is LGHNA and CDR2 is YNFKEQ. CDR3 region: CASSQGNEKLFF. In DNA form, the CDR3 reads TGTGCCAGCAGCCAGGGGAATGAAAAACTGTTTTTT.

This clonotype was counted between two and nine times. The CDR3 ends on some other residue instead of the conserved phenylalanine or tryptophan, so this is likely a read error. The rearrangement uses TRBV9 and TRBJ2-5; 12 bases agree with TRBD2. This CDR3 is 15 amino acids long. V gave up 4 bases and J gave up 4 bases; unmatched junction bases: 5. Germline V gives CDR1 SGDLS, CDR2 YYNGEE. This chain's CDR3 is CASSPLAGGGETQYL. The DNA of the CDR3 is TGTGCCAGCAGCCCCCTAGCGGGGGGGGGAGAGACCCAGTACCTC.

This chain joins TRBV5-1 and TRBJ2-1; 10 bases fit TRBD1. With V trimmed by 4 bases and J by 4 bases, 2 bases remained unmatched. The CDR3 has 14 residues. The V gene's germline CDR1 is SGHRS and CDR2 YFSETQ. The CDR3: CASSTDRGYNEQFF. The CDR3 nucleotides are TGCGCCAGCAGCACGGACAGGGGGTACAATGAGCAGTTCTTC. The full variable domain, rest sourced from reference TRBV5-1 and TRBJ2-1, is KAGVTQTPRYLIKTRGQQVTLSCSPISGHRSVSWYQQTPGQGLQFLFEYFSETQRNKGNFPGRFSGRQFSNSRSEMNVSTLELGDSALYLCASSTDRGYNEQFFGPGTRLTVL.

Ten or more counts support this clonotype. The V and J genes are TRBV19 and TRBJ2-7; 12 bases line up with TRBD1. Germline lookup yields CDR1 LNHDA and CDR2 SQIVND (reference sequence). J lost 3 bases, V lost 3 bases, and 3 bases had no gene match. The CDR3 spans 15 residues. CDR3 DNA sequence: TGTGCCAGTAGTATGGGACAGGGGGCAAACTACGAGCAGTACTTC. This gives the protein CASSMGQGANYEQYF. The full variable domain, its missing parts supplied by reference TRBV19 and TRBJ2-7, is DGGITQSPKYLFRKEGQNVTLSCEQNLNHDAMYWYRQDPGQGLRLIYYSQIVNDFQKGDIAEGYSVSREKKESFPLTVTSAQKNPTAFYLCASSMGQGANYEQYFGPGTRLTVT.

The chain links TRBV6-5 to TRBJ2-5; 13 positions match TRBD2. The CDR3 contains 15 residues. Trimming cost V 6 bases and J 2 bases; bases outside gene matches: 3. In germline, CDR1 is MNHEY, CDR2 SVGAGI. CDR3 sequence: CASRRTSGRQETQYF. CDR3 coding DNA: TGTGCCAGCAGACGGACTAGCGGGAGACAAGAGACCCAGTACTTC.

V and J are TRBV27 and TRBJ2-3; D is unclear. CDR3 size: 11 residues. CDR1 is MNHEY and CDR2 is SMNVEV in the germline V gene (reference sequence). Trimming pared 7 bases from V and 2 bases from J, leaving 4 bases between. Here the CDR3 DNA reads TGTGCCAGCAAGACCACAGATACGCAGTATTTT. Its translation is CASKTTDTQYF.

This rearrangement joins TRBV5-1 to TRBJ1-5; D is uncertain. The germline V and J ends were trimmed by 4 bases and 2 bases, with 22 bases remaining between them. Germline V lookup: CDR1 SGHRS, CDR2 YFSETQ. This CDR3 has 18 residues. This CDR3 is CASSQSGQRSTGNQPQHF. DNA for the CDR3: TGCGCCAGCAGCCAATCGGGCCAGCGCAGCACTGGCAATCAGCCCCAGCATTTT. Using reference TRBV5-1 and TRBJ1-5 for the parts outside the CDR3, the full variable domain is KAGVTQTPRYLIKTRGQQVTLSCSPISGHRSVSWYQQTPGQGLQFLFEYFSETQRNKGNFPGRFSGRQFSNSRSEMNVSTLELGDSALYLCASSQSGQRSTGNQPQHFGDGTRLSIL.

This clonotype was counted at least ten times. V usage is TRBV10-3 and J usage is TRBJ2-1, with a possible D match to TRBD2 (6 bases). The V end lost 2 bases, the J end lost 0 bases, and 14 bases lay between the germline ends. This CDR3 is built from 17 residues. Germline lookup yields CDR1 ENHRY and CDR2 SYGVKD. The CDR3 nucleotides are TGTGCCATCAGTGAGGGGTTGGGGGGTAGCTCCTACAATGAGCAGTTCTTC. Translation: CAISEGLGGSSYNEQFF.

The table lists this clonotype with a few counts. This chain connects TRBV7-9 to TRBJ1-2; TRBD1 is a possible D gene (5 bases). CDR1 is SEHNR and CDR2 is FQNEAQ in the germline V gene (reference sequence). V lost 6 bases and J 0 bases, leaving 17 bases between the germline ends. The CDR3 spans 16 residues. The CDR3 loop is CASSQDSIAANYGYTF. The CDR3 region has the DNA TGTGCCAGCAGTCAAGACAGCATCGCCGCTAACTATGGCTACACCTTC. Variable domain in full (rest from reference TRBV7-9 and TRBJ1-2): DTGVSQNPRHKITKRGQNVTFRCDPISEHNRLYWYRQTLGQGPEFLTYFQNEAQLEKSRLLSDRFSAERPKGSFSTLEIQRTEQGDSAMYLCASSQDSIAANYGYTFGSGTRLTVV.

This clonotype was seen ten or more times. V and J are TRBV2 and TRBJ2-1, with D possibly being TRBD1 (5 bases). The CDR3 totals 14 residues. The V gene's germline CDR1 is SNHLY and CDR2 FYNNEI. V was pared by 7 bases and J by 0 bases, with 10 bases between. The CDR3 region is CASKDIRSYNEQFF. As DNA, the CDR3 is TGTGCCAGCAAGGACATCCGCTCCTACAATGAGCAGTTCTTC.

This clonotype was recorded many times. At one of its ends the junction is not consistent with the germline gene, which may arise from a read error. The CDR3 is CASSTFEGSTSGNPIYF. As DNA, the CDR3 is TGTGCCAGCAGCACATTCGAGGGGAGTACCTCTGGAAACCCCATATATTTT. The chain uses TRBV7-8 and TRBJ1-3; D might be TRBD1 (5 bases). From germline, CDR1 is SGHVS and CDR2 FQNEAQ. The length of the CDR3 is 17 residues.

This clonotype was seen ten or more times. V gene TRBV7-8 combines with J gene TRBJ2-1; D may correspond to TRBD1 or TRBD2 (5 bases each). V lost 7 bases and J 12 bases, leaving 25 bases between the germline ends. The germline CDR1 and CDR2 sequences are SGHVS and FQNEAQ. The CDR3 has 15 residues. The CDR3: CASTSQVGGALGQFF. Here the CDR3 DNA reads TGTGCCAGCACCTCCCAGGTTGGGGGAGCCCTGGGGCAGTTCTTC.

This clonotype occurred many times. The J gene is TRBJ1-6, the V gene TRBV19; TRBD1 matches 9 bases. Germline values: CDR1 LNHDA, CDR2 SQIVND (reference sequence). CDR3 length equals 15 residues. With 3 bases clipped from V and 9 bases from J, the junction kept 6 bases outside the gene matches. The CDR3 region is CASSITDRGFSPLHF. For the CDR3, the DNA is TGTGCCAGTAGTATCACCGACAGGGGGTTTTCACCCCTCCACTTT.

The chain recombines TRBV7-9 with TRBJ2-6, with D perhaps matching TRBD2 (6 bases). Trimming took off 1 base at V and 0 bases at J, with 7 bases between the two ends. The germline V gene has CDR1 SEHNR and CDR2 FQNEAQ (reference sequence). The CDR3 loop spans 16 amino acids. The CDR3 here is CASSLGGVSGANVLTF. The CDR3 nucleotides read TGTGCCAGCAGCTTAGGGGGGGTCTCTGGGGCCAACGTCCTGACTTTC.

This clonotype turned up a few times. Germline is not matched at one junction end, which may reflect a read error. The rearrangement uses TRBV9 and TRBJ2-7; D is unclear. The CDR3 runs to 14 residues. Germline V gene data show CDR1 as SGDLS and CDR2 as YYNGEE. The CDR3 here is CASSVYEESYEQSF. Written as DNA, the CDR3 is TGTGCCAGCAGCGTATACGAGGAGTCCTACGAGCAGTCCTTC.

Worth noting for this clonotype: A read error may be the cause here, since a much bigger clone is one base away. The CDR3 does not close with the conserved phenylalanine or tryptophan, likely indicating a read error. This rearrangement joins TRBV7-2 to TRBJ2-7, with 9 bases lining up with TRBD1. CDR3 size: 14 residues. The junction had 3 bases not matched to a gene; V was cut back by 0 bases and J by 6 bases. CDR1 SGHTA and CDR2 FQGNSA come from the germline V gene. The CDR3 here is CASSLATGGVEQYL. The CDR3 DNA sequence: TGTGCCAGCAGCTTAGCGACAGGGGGGGTCGAGCAGTACCTC.

This clonotype was observed many times. The J gene is TRBJ1-2, the V gene TRBV4-2; D not resolved. Trimming shortened V by 0 bases and J by 8 bases, and 10 bases separated the two germline ends. The germline V gene encodes CDR1 LGHNA and CDR2 YNFKEQ. This CDR3 region has 13 residues. CDR3 DNA: TGTGCCAGCAGCCAAGACGACTGGTACGGCTACACCTTC. This sequence encodes CASSQDDWYGYTF.

The count of this clonotype is one. The gene calls are TRBV5-6 and TRBJ2-3; 9 positions match TRBD1. The CDR3 extends over 14 amino acids. After removal of 4 bases from V and 11 bases from J, the junction contained 11 bases not matched to a gene. Germline CDR1 and CDR2: SGHDT and YYEEEE. The CDR3 coding sequence is TGTGCCAGCAGCCAGGACAGGGGTCGGAGCGAGCAGTATTTT. As protein: CASSQDRGRSEQYF. The entire variable domain, with the rest obtained from reference TRBV5-6 and TRBJ2-3, is as follows: DAGVTQSPTHLIKTRGQQVTLRCSPKSGHDTVSWYQQALGQGPQFIFQYYEEEERQRGNFPDRFSGHQFPNYSSELNVNALLLGDSALYLCASSQDRGRSEQYFGPGTRLTVL.

This clonotype was recorded at least ten times. This chain uses TRBV7-2 with TRBJ2-7, with 8 bases aligning to TRBD2. The germline V gene encodes CDR1 SGHTA and CDR2 FQGNSA. The V gene end was trimmed by 2 bases and the J gene end by 6 bases; junction bases not matched to a gene: 9. The CDR3 is 15 residues long. The CDR3 bases are TGTGCCAGCAGCTTACATAGGGGACTAGACTCCGAGCAGTACTTC. This encodes CASSLHRGLDSEQYF.